One sample yielded the 27 T cell receptor beta chains listed below, sequenced in a study of blood T cell repertoires in COVID-19. Clones were sequenced by immunoSEQ multiplex PCR, and TCRdb holds only the in-frame ones, with some missing. The repertoire includes around 67,000 clones, over 65% of them detected once, and approximately 34% sits in the top ten. The material sequenced was peripheral blood. These TCRs come from a woman between 65 and 79 years old with acute or convalescent COVID-19.

The rearrangement links TRBV10-3 to TRBJ2-7, with 10 nucleotides matching TRBD2. V lost 4 bases to trimming and J lost 6 bases; unmatched junction nucleotides: 9. The germline gives CDR1 ENHRY, CDR2 SYGVKD. The CDR3 totals 15 residues. The CDR3 is CAISVTSGGAGEQYF. The CDR3 nucleotides are TGTGCCATCAGTGTTACAAGCGGGGGGGCTGGCGAGCAGTACTTC.

The V call is TRBV30, the J call TRBJ2-1; the match to TRBD1 covers 9 bases. CDR3 length: 13 residues. The germline CDR1 and CDR2 sequences are GTSNPN and SVGIG (reference sequence). The V gene end was trimmed by 6 bases and the J gene end by 12 bases; junction bases not matched to a gene: 12. DNA for the CDR3: TGTGCCTGTAAACAGGGGGCGGGGGTTCGGCAGTTCTTC. Encoded protein: CACKQGAGVRQFF.

This clone was seen just once. The rearrangement joins TRBV6-5 to TRBJ1-1; 7 bases agree with TRBD1. The V gene's germline CDR1 is MNHEY and CDR2 SVGAGI. After removal of 0 bases from V and 1 base from J, the junction contained 2 bases not matched to a gene. CDR3 length: 15 amino acids. CDR3 in DNA: TGTGCCAGCAGTTACTCGAGGACAGGGAACACTGAAGCTTTCTTT. Translation gives CASSYSRTGNTEAFF.

The CDR3: CAWKPAGKNTEAFF. CDR3 DNA sequence: TGTGCCTGGAAACCCGCCGGGAAAAACACTGAAGCTTTCTTT. This sequence joins TRBV30 and TRBJ1-1, with D unresolved. Deletions cut 4 bases from V and 2 bases from J, with 14 bases between. CDR3 size: 14 residues. CDR1 and CDR2 (germline): GTSNPN, SVGIG (reference sequence).

As DNA, the CDR3 is TGTGCCAGCAGCTTAGAGGGGGGCCTAGCGGGAGGATCCACCGGGGAGCTGTTTTTT. It specifies CASSLEGGLAGGSTGELFF. The chain employs TRBV7-6 and TRBJ2-2; the match to TRBD2 covers 11 bases. Looked up from germline, CDR1 is SGHVS and CDR2 is FNYEAQ. CDR3 length: 19 amino acids. Trimming cost V 1 base and J 4 bases; bases outside gene matches: 11.

The V call is TRBV28, the J call TRBJ1-4; no clear D gene. V lost 4 bases to trimming and J lost 7 bases, with 13 bases between them. Germline-derived CDR1 and CDR2 are MDHEN and SYDVKM. The CDR3 runs 14 residues. The CDR3 here is CASSYRLGFEKLFF. DNA of the CDR3: TGTGCCAGCAGTTACCGACTCGGATTTGAAAAACTGTTTTTT.

The chain combines TRBV7-8 with TRBJ2-3; 11 nucleotides line up with TRBD1. V lost 7 bases to trimming and J lost 2 bases; unmatched junction nucleotides: 8. Per the germline V gene, CDR1 is SGHVS and CDR2 is FQNEAQ. The CDR3 sequence is 16 residues long. CDR3 sequence: CASTKGQGGNTDTQYF. CDR3 nucleotides: TGTGCCAGCACCAAGGGACAGGGGGGAAACACAGATACGCAGTATTTT.

V is TRBV10-3 and J is TRBJ1-2; the D is unclear. The CDR3 length is 13 residues. The V gene's germline CDR1 is ENHRY and CDR2 SYGVKD. Trimming removed 0 bases at V and 10 bases at J, with 12 bases between. The CDR3 sequence: CAISESPPGSYTF. CDR3 nucleotide sequence: TGTGCCATCAGTGAGTCGCCCCCGGGATCCTACACCTTC.

The J gene is TRBJ2-2, the V gene TRBV19; D possibly corresponds to TRBD1 (5 bases). Germline-derived CDR1 and CDR2 are LNHDA and SQIVND (reference sequence). The V and J ends lost 7 bases and 5 bases respectively, with 14 bases between them. The CDR3 contains 14 residues. The CDR3 sequence is CASKFTGSTGELFF. The CDR3 coding sequence is TGTGCCAGTAAATTCACAGGTTCGACCGGGGAGCTGTTTTTT.

The chain recombines TRBV28 with TRBJ1-2; D not resolved. This CDR3 comprises 14 residues. Between the trimmed V and J ends, which lost 4 bases and 6 bases, there was a span of 15 bases. The germline gives CDR1 MDHEN, CDR2 SYDVKM. CDR3 sequence (DNA): TGTGCCAGCAGTTCGACCTATTTACGGGATGGCTACACCTTC. Its translation is CASSSTYLRDGYTF.

V gene TRBV6-2 or TRBV6-3 combines with J gene TRBJ2-6; a weak D match, TRBD2 (5 bases). This CDR3 has 16 residues. V was clipped by 2 bases and J by 0 bases, with 8 bases between them. Germline CDR1 reads MNHEY; CDR2 reads SVGEGT. CDR3 nucleotides: TGTGCCAGCAGTTACGCAGGACTCTCTGGGGCCAACGTCCTGACTTTC. This sequence encodes CASSYAGLSGANVLTF.

This clone was found a few times. The chain links TRBV3-1 (or the pseudogene TRBV3-2) to TRBJ1-6; 7 bases are shared with TRBD1. The CDR3 totals 15 residues. Germline assignment: CDR1 LGHDT and CDR2 YNNKEL (reference sequence). With V trimmed by 5 bases and J by 7 bases, 8 bases remained unmatched. CDR3: CASSSLDRSNSPLHF. DNA for the CDR3: TGTGCCAGCAGCTCACTGGACAGGAGCAATTCACCCCTCCACTTT.

The genes are TRBV5-4 and TRBJ2-7, with 9 nucleotides matching TRBD1. J lost 2 bases, V lost 2 bases, and 5 bases had no gene match. CDR1 is SGHNT and CDR2 is YYREEE in the germline V gene (reference sequence). This CDR3 comprises 15 residues. The CDR3 region has the DNA TGTGCCAGCAGCTTAAAACAGGGGGCCACCTACGAGCAGTACTTC. Its translation is CASSLKQGATYEQYF. The whole variable domain, filled in from reference TRBV5-4 and TRBJ2-7, reads ETGVTQSPTHLIKTRGQQVTLRCSSQSGHNTVSWYQQALGQGPQFIFQYYREEENGRGNFPPRFSGLQFPNYSSELNVNALELDDSALYLCASSLKQGATYEQYFGPGTRLTVT.

Only a few counts were recorded for this clone. This chain uses TRBV29-1 with TRBJ1-2; D gene ambiguous. Germline values: CDR1 SQVTM, CDR2 ANQGSEA. Trimming pared 0 bases from V and 3 bases from J, leaving 17 bases between. The CDR3 sequence is 16 residues long. CDR3 sequence: CSVEDRGGGRYYGYTF. CDR3 coding DNA: TGCAGCGTTGAAGATCGGGGTGGAGGGAGGTACTATGGCTACACCTTC.

The CDR3 region is CASSLGGDITLNYGYTF. Written as DNA, the CDR3 is TGTGCCAGCAGCTTGGGGGGGGATATAACCCTTAACTATGGCTACACCTTC. The V call is TRBV5-4, the J call TRBJ1-2, with a possible D match to TRBD1 (5 bases). Trimming cost V 0 bases and J 1 base, with 16 bases left between them. The length of the CDR3 is 17 residues. The germline gives CDR1 SGHNT, CDR2 YYREEE (reference sequence). The complete variable domain, with remaining parts taken from reference TRBV5-4 and TRBJ1-2, reads ETGVTQSPTHLIKTRGQQVTLRCSSQSGHNTVSWYQQALGQGPQFIFQYYREEENGRGNFPPRFSGLQFPNYSSELNVNALELDDSALYLCASSLGGDITLNYGYTFGSGTRLTVV.

V gene TRBV5-1 combines with J gene TRBJ1-4, with D unresolved. V lost 3 bases and J 0 bases, leaving 9 bases between the germline ends. The CDR3 is 15 amino acids. CDR1 and CDR2 from the germline V gene are SGHRS and YFSETQ. CDR3 DNA sequence: TGCGCCAGCAGCTCTTCGGCGGCAACTAATGAAAAACTGTTTTTT. It codes for CASSSSAATNEKLFF.

This sequence joins TRBV24-1 and TRBJ2-3; D gene uncertain. Per the germline V gene, CDR1 is KGHDR and CDR2 is SFDVKD. CDR3 length: 15 residues. The ends were cut back, 9 bases at V and 3 bases at J, with 18 bases in the middle. The CDR3 sequence: CATSDPRGWTDTQYF. CDR3 bases: TGTGCCACCTCTGACCCTAGAGGCTGGACAGATACGCAGTATTTT.

V gene TRBV29-1 combines with J gene TRBJ2-7, with TRBD1 matching 10 bases. Germline V gene data show CDR1 as SQVTM and CDR2 as ANQGSEA. This CDR3 has 15 residues. Germline trimming cut 5 bases from V and 3 bases from J; bases unmatched to any gene: 10. The CDR3 here is CSVSMDRGAHYEQYF. The CDR3 region has the DNA TGCAGCGTTTCAATGGACAGGGGGGCCCACTACGAGCAGTACTTC.

The rearrangement uses TRBV7-2 and TRBJ2-2; 7 bases agree with TRBD1. The CDR3 is made up of 15 amino acids. Germline loops: CDR1 SGHTA, CDR2 FQGNSA. V shed 5 bases and J 5 bases; nucleotides not matched to a gene: 8. The DNA for the CDR3 is TGTGCCAGCAGCCAAGACAGGGCAGGAACCGGGGAGCTGTTTTTT. It translates to CASSQDRAGTGELFF.

The V gene is TRBV6-5, the J gene TRBJ2-6; D is uncertain. This CDR3 contains 16 residues. Between the trimmed V and J ends, which lost 2 bases and 0 bases, there was a span of 8 bases. The germline V gene has CDR1 MNHEY and CDR2 SVGAGI. This chain's CDR3 is CASSYLQFSGANVLTF. The DNA for the CDR3 is TGTGCCAGCAGTTACCTGCAGTTCTCTGGGGCCAACGTCCTGACTTTC.

J is TRBJ1-2 and V is TRBV2; the D is unclear. The CDR3 consists of 14 residues. Deletions cut 0 bases from V and 2 bases from J, with 7 bases between. Germline V gives CDR1 SNHLY, CDR2 FYNNEI. CDR3 amino acids: CASSEAPVNYGYTF. In DNA form, the CDR3 reads TGTGCCAGCAGTGAAGCGCCAGTGAACTATGGCTACACCTTC.

The rearrangement joins TRBV30 to TRBJ2-1; 12 bases match TRBD2. The CDR3 loop spans 14 amino acids. V dropped 5 bases and J dropped 7; count of bases not matched to a gene: 6. Looked up from germline, CDR1 is GTSNPN and CDR2 is SVGIG (reference sequence). The CDR3 loop is CAWRTSGTSNEQFF. The CDR3 nucleotides read TGTGCCTGGCGGACTAGCGGGACTAGTAATGAGCAGTTCTTC. The full variable domain, completed using reference TRBV30 and TRBJ2-1, is SQTIHQWPATLVQPVGSPLSLECTVEGTSNPNLYWYRQAAGRGLQLLFYSVGIGQISSEVPQNLSASRPQDRQFILSSKKLLLSDSGFYLCAWRTSGTSNEQFFGPGTRLTVL.

A single count supports this clone. The chain joins TRBV7-2 to TRBJ1-5; perhaps TRBD1 as D (6 bases). The germline V gene encodes CDR1 SGHTA and CDR2 FQGNSA. Trimming stripped 5 bases from V and 1 base from J, with 15 bases between. The CDR3 length is 16 residues. Here the CDR3 reads CASSLRGGVSNQPQHF. CDR3 DNA: TGTGCCAGCAGCCTAAGGGGGGGCGTAAGCAATCAGCCCCAGCATTTT.

This chain links TRBV11-3 with TRBJ2-3; 10 bases line up with TRBD1. The CDR3 consists of 14 residues. CDR1 and CDR2 (germline): SGHNT, YENEEA. Trimming removed 4 bases from V and 6 bases from J; junction bases left unmatched: 4. The DNA for the CDR3 is TGTGCCAGCAGCTCCGGACAGGGGGGCGATACGCAGTATTTT. This encodes CASSSGQGGDTQYF. Combining the CDR3 with reference TRBV11-3 and TRBJ2-3 gives the whole variable domain EAGVVQSPRYKIIEKKQPVAFWCNPISGHNTLYWYLQNLGQGPELLIRYENEEAVDDSQLPKDRFSAERLKGVDSTLKIQPAELGDSAVYLCASSSGQGGDTQYFGPGTRLTVL.

The chain uses TRBV28 and TRBJ2-1, with D maybe TRBD1 (6 bases). Per germline, CDR1 MDHEN and CDR2 SYDVKM. CDR3 length equals 14 residues. V lost 7 bases and J 4 bases, leaving 14 bases between the germline ends. CDR3 bases: TGTGCCAGCATTCCACAGGGACGTTACAATGAGCAGTTCTTC. Its protein product is CASIPQGRYNEQFF.

The rearrangement uses TRBV20-1 and TRBJ2-4, with no clear D. The CDR3 has 13 amino acids. Trimming removed 3 bases from V and 2 bases from J, with 8 bases in between. Germline-derived CDR1 and CDR2 are DFQATT and SNEGSKA (reference sequence). The chain's CDR3 is CSASSQSKNIQYF. CDR3 DNA sequence: TGCAGTGCTAGTTCCCAGTCCAAAAACATTCAGTACTTC.

This clone has just a few counts. V and J are TRBV5-1 and TRBJ1-4, with D possibly being TRBD1 (5 bases). Trimming took 0 bases from V and 0 from J, leaving 9 bases between them. Germline V gene lookup returns CDR1 SGHRS and CDR2 YFSETQ. This CDR3 is built from 16 residues. The CDR3 sequence is CASSLVGQTTNEKLFF. As DNA, the CDR3 is TGCGCCAGCAGCTTGGTGGGGCAGACAACTAATGAAAAACTGTTTTTT. Using reference TRBV5-1 and TRBJ1-4 for the parts outside the CDR3, the full variable domain is KAGVTQTPRYLIKTRGQQVTLSCSPISGHRSVSWYQQTPGQGLQFLFEYFSETQRNKGNFPGRFSGRQFSNSRSEMNVSTLELGDSALYLCASSLVGQTTNEKLFFGSGTQLSVL.